This TCR beta chain was obtained from a study of CXCR3-negative and CXCR3-positive naive CD8 T cells. A remark on this clonotype: Its antigen is not identified.

UMI-labeled TRB cDNA libraries were prepared by 5' RACE. Using the 5' RACE reads, TCRdb records one entry per CDR3 protein without DNA. This sample's clone table lists around 140,000 distinct CDR3 sequences. Points from the study as a whole: The TRB CDR3s that CXCR3-positive naive cells carried were more hydrophobic than those of CXCR3-negative naive cells.

The sequencing sample was made of naive CXCR3+ CD8+ T cells from blood. The sample's subset: CD45RO-CCR7+CD27+CD95- naive CD8+ T cells expressing CXCR3 (TNR3+). This sequence was found in a human donor in good health. Some clones in this sample may be carry-over from other donors' samples.

CDR3 region: CASSQGTGWDNEQFF. This chain joins TRBV4-1 and TRBJ2-1; there is no DNA to check the TCRdb D call of TRBD1. This CDR3 region has 15 residues. From germline, CDR1 is MGHRA and CDR2 YSYEKL.